The 20 T cell receptor beta chains in this list originate from one sample, sequenced in a study of cytomegalovirus exposure and HLA in healthy donors. The primer mix had 60 Vbeta and 13 Jbeta primers. Here immunoSEQ multiplex PCR was the method, and the copy in TCRdb shows in-frame clones only, minus some. Of hundreds of thousands of clones in the sample, about three quarters were seen once. The sample consisted of PBMCs. These receptors were collected from a man aged 40-49 years in good health and CMV-seronegative.

The chain uses TRBV7-3 and TRBJ2-2; D is perhaps TRBD1 (7 bases). Per the germline V gene, CDR1 is SGHTA and CDR2 is FQGTGA. Between the trimmed V and J ends, which lost 5 bases and 11 bases, there was a span of 18 bases. CDR3 length: 14 residues. The CDR3 here is CASSGHNRGGELFF. The CDR3 DNA is TGTGCCAGCAGCGGACATAACAGGGGAGGCGAGCTGTTTTTT.

The chain recombines TRBV28 with TRBJ1-2; the D is unclear. Trimming cost V 3 bases and J 3 bases, with 5 bases left between them. CDR1 MDHEN and CDR2 SYDVKM come from the germline V gene. The CDR3 totals 12 residues. CDR3 bases: TGTGCCAGCAGTTTCCAGGACTATGGCTACACCTTC. Translating gives CASSFQDYGYTF.

The genes are TRBV7-3 and TRBJ2-1; 11 positions match TRBD2. V lost 5 bases and J lost 3; bases outside the gene matches: 12. This CDR3 region has 18 residues. Germline V gene data show CDR1 as SGHTA and CDR2 as FQGTGA. CDR3 sequence reads: CASSPTQRLAGGYNEQFF. The CDR3 DNA reads TGTGCCAGCAGCCCAACACAGAGGCTAGCGGGGGGCTACAATGAGCAGTTCTTC.

The chain combines TRBV11-1 with TRBJ2-5; 12 nucleotides agree with TRBD2. Germline trimming cut 5 bases from V and 5 bases from J; bases unmatched to any gene: 9. Germline V lookup: CDR1 SGHAT, CDR2 FQDESV (reference sequence). The CDR3 runs 16 residues. CDR3 sequence: CASSPTSGRWWETQYF. The CDR3 DNA follows: TGTGCCAGCAGCCCTACTAGCGGGAGGTGGTGGGAGACCCAGTACTTC.

The rearrangement joins TRBV29-1 to TRBJ1-2, with a weak D call TRBD1 (5 bases). CDR1 SQVTM and CDR2 ANQGSEA come from the germline V gene. The V end was cut by 6 bases, the J end by 7 bases, with 18 bases between. CDR3 size: 13 residues. The CDR3 loop reads CSVVGAGKGGYTF. Here the CDR3 DNA reads TGCAGCGTCGTTGGGGCAGGGAAGGGTGGCTACACCTTC.

This chain links TRBV13 with TRBJ2-7, with a tentative D call TRBD2 (7 bases). Germline V gene sequence: CDR1 PRHDT, CDR2 FYEKMQ (reference sequence). The CDR3 loop spans 16 amino acids. V lost 5 bases to trimming and J lost 4 bases, with 21 bases between them. The CDR3 loop reads CASSPSRGGGKYEQYF. The CDR3 DNA follows: TGTGCCAGCAGCCCTAGTCGGGGAGGGGGGAAATACGAGCAGTACTTC.

The chain links TRBV6-5 to TRBJ1-1, with 7 bases fitting TRBD1. CDR1 is MNHEY, CDR2 SVGAGI, per germline. V dropped 7 bases and J dropped 5; count of bases not matched to a gene: 13. The CDR3 is 15 amino acids. CDR3 in amino acids: CASTPRQGGVTEAFF. CDR3 sequence (DNA): TGTGCCAGCACCCCTCGACAGGGTGGCGTAACTGAAGCTTTCTTT.

The chain recombines TRBV7-7 with TRBJ2-1, with 15 bases identical to TRBD2. CDR1 SSHAT and CDR2 FNYEAQ come from the germline V gene (reference sequence). The CDR3 sequence is 16 residues long. The V and J ends lost 5 bases and 7 bases, in that order; junction bases with no gene match: 6. The CDR3 DNA follows: TGTGCCAGCAGCCCCGCCGGGACTAGCGGGGGGAATGAGCAGTTCTTC. Its translation is CASSPAGTSGGNEQFF.

This rearrangement joins TRBV9 to TRBJ2-5; TRBD2 matches 7 bases. Judging by the DNA end, TRBJ2-7 fits better; the J call may be wrong. The CDR3 is made up of 16 amino acids. The germline V gene has CDR1 SGDLS and CDR2 YYNGEE. CDR3 bases: TGTGCCAGCAGCTATCTCTCCAGCGGGGCTACCTACGAGCAGTACTTC. It encodes CASSYLSSGATYEQYF.

The chain recombines TRBV14 with TRBJ2-7; perhaps TRBD2 as D (5 bases). Germline values: CDR1 SGHDN, CDR2 FVKESK. With 4 bases removed from V and 9 bases from J, the gap between germline ends came to 16 bases. This CDR3 is 13 amino acids long. The CDR3 loop reads CASSPDLERGQYF. CDR3 in DNA: TGTGCCAGCAGCCCGGACCTTGAACGGGGGCAGTACTTC.

The chain links TRBV10-1 to TRBJ2-1; 9 nucleotides match TRBD1. This CDR3 is 14 amino acids long. J was trimmed by 4 bases and V by 5 bases; bases with no gene match: 3. CDR1 is WNHNN and CDR2 is SYGVQD in the germline V gene (reference sequence). CDR3 sequence reads: CASSPGQGYNEQFF. CDR3 sequence (DNA): TGCGCCAGCAGTCCGGGACAGGGATACAATGAGCAGTTCTTC.

This clone was seen more than once but under ten times. The chain couples TRBV7-8 to TRBJ2-5; D uncertain. The last part of the DNA fits TRBJ2-7 better; the J call may be wrong. Germline CDR1 reads SGHVS; CDR2 reads FQNEAQ. The CDR3 extends over 14 amino acids. In DNA, the CDR3 is TGTGCCAGCAGCTTAATCCAAACCTCCTACGAGCAGTACTTC. It codes for CASSLIQTSYEQYF.

The chain couples TRBV5-1 to TRBJ1-4; TRBD1 matches at 7 bases. The CDR3 has 15 amino acids. Per germline, CDR1 SGHRS and CDR2 YFSETQ. V shed 2 bases, J shed 4 bases, and the junction held 5 bases outside the gene matches. The CDR3 loop is CASSFRQGFNEKLFF. The DNA for the CDR3 is TGCGCCAGCAGCTTTCGACAGGGATTTAATGAAAAACTGTTTTTT.

A single count supports this clone. The CDR3 bases are TGTGCCAGCAGCTTGCTGCGGGGCGTGGGGACAGATACGCAGTATTTT. Residues: CASSLLRGVGTDTQYF. The V and J genes are TRBV5-6 and TRBJ2-3; possibly TRBD2 for D (6 bases). V was shortened by 1 base and J by 3 bases, with 15 bases between the two germline ends. Germline V gives CDR1 SGHDT, CDR2 YYEEEE. CDR3 length equals 16 residues.

The rearrangement links TRBV18 to TRBJ2-3, with D possibly being TRBD2 (6 bases). The CDR3 is 14 amino acids. Germline V gene lookup returns CDR1 KGHSH and CDR2 LQKENI. V shed 4 bases and J shed 0 bases, with 8 bases lying between them. In nucleotides, the CDR3 is TGTGCCAGCTCACGGGGGGAGAGCACAGATACGCAGTATTTT. It codes for CASSRGESTDTQYF.

The rearrangement links TRBV2 to TRBJ1-6; D remains ambiguous. V dropped 7 bases and J dropped 4 bases, with 8 bases sitting between them. Germline V gene sequence: CDR1 SNHLY, CDR2 FYNNEI. The CDR3 spans 13 residues. The CDR3 protein is CASKGGYNSPLHF. CDR3 DNA sequence: TGTGCCAGCAAGGGAGGATATAATTCACCCCTCCACTTT.

V gene TRBV27 combines with J gene TRBJ1-1; tentatively, D is TRBD1 (5 bases). The V end lost 8 bases, the J end lost 3 bases, and 13 bases lay between the germline ends. The CDR3 totals 13 residues. The V gene's germline CDR1 is MNHEY and CDR2 SMNVEV (reference sequence). The CDR3 loop is CASGAVGYTEAFF. CDR3 coding DNA: TGTGCCAGCGGGGCCGTGGGGTACACTGAAGCTTTCTTT.

This clone showed up just once. The chain links TRBV4-1 to TRBJ1-1; TRBD1 matches 7 bases. CDR3 length: 14 residues. CDR1 MGHRA and CDR2 YSYEKL come from the germline V gene. V lost 5 bases and J lost 6; bases outside the gene matches: 9. CDR3 region: CASSGLTGRAEAFF. The CDR3 DNA is TGCGCCAGCAGCGGACTGACAGGGCGGGCTGAAGCTTTCTTT.

The rearrangement joins TRBV9 to TRBJ2-1; 7 nucleotides agree with TRBD2. The V and J ends lost 3 bases and 9 bases, in that order; junction bases with no gene match: 9. Germline V gene data show CDR1 as SGDLS and CDR2 as YYNGEE. The length of the CDR3 is 14 residues. As DNA, the CDR3 is TGTGCCAGCAGCGCATTAGCGGGCCCTACTGAGCAGTTCTTC. Translating gives CASSALAGPTEQFF. Based on the CDR3 plus reference TRBV9 and TRBJ2-1, the full variable domain is DSGVTQTPKHLITATGQRVTLRCSPRSGDLSVYWYQQSLDQGLQFLIQYYNGEERAKGNILERFSAQQFPDLHSELNLSSLELGDSALYFCASSALAGPTEQFFGPGTRLTVL.

This clone appeared once. This rearrangement joins TRBV7-9 to TRBJ2-5, with TRBD2 matching 13 bases. V dropped 5 bases and J dropped 2; count of bases not matched to a gene: 2. Germline V gene lookup returns CDR1 SEHNR and CDR2 FQNEAQ (reference sequence). There are 15 residues in the CDR3. The CDR3 DNA reads as TGTGCCAGCAGCGGACTAGCGGGGGATCAAGAGACCCAGTACTTC. This gives the protein CASSGLAGDQETQYF.